The 27 T cell receptor beta chains below were found in one sample sequenced in a study of human T cells and chemical hapten exposure. Time point of the sample: patch test 2, 6 weeks after DPC sensitization. Treatment indicated: therapeutic diphenylcyclopropenone sensitization with weekly scalp DPC. Each CDR3 protein gets one entry after TCRdb re-called the RACE reads with MiXCR. The data contain over 100,000 distinct CDR3 sequences, less than 10% of them singletons. The sequencing here drew on whole blood, taken in connection with sensitization to the hapten diphenylcyclopropenone (DPC). These receptors were collected from a woman aged 40-49 years with alopecia areata. Some clones in this sample may be carry-over from other donors' samples.

The CDR3 reads CASSPRGRGTQYF. The CDR3 nucleotides read TGTGCCAGCAGTCCGCGGGGACGGGGGACCCAGTACTTC. J is TRBJ2-5 and V is TRBV27, with a tentative D call TRBD2 (6 bases). CDR1 is MNHEY and CDR2 is SMNVEV in the germline V gene (reference sequence). This CDR3 has 13 residues. Trimming took 5 bases from V and 7 from J, leaving 14 bases between them.

V and J are TRBV9 and TRBJ2-1, with D tentatively TRBD2 (5 bases). CDR1 is SGDLS and CDR2 is YYNGEE in the germline V gene. The length of the CDR3 is 15 residues. V was pared by 4 bases and J by 3 bases, with 14 bases between. The CDR3, as DNA: TGTGCCAGCAGCCCCTCACTAGTTATCTACAATGAGCAGTTCTTC. Protein: CASSPSLVIYNEQFF.

This clonotype showed up just a few times. The chain carries TRBV5-1 and TRBJ1-5; D perhaps matches TRBD1 (5 bases). There are 14 residues in the CDR3. Trimming shortened V by 2 bases and J by 5 bases, and 11 bases separated the two germline ends. Per the germline V gene, CDR1 is SGHRS and CDR2 is YFSETQ. CDR3 region: CASSFEGAHQPQHF. The DNA for the CDR3 is TGCGCCAGCAGCTTTGAAGGGGCCCATCAGCCCCAGCATTTT.

This clonotype was found a few times. The chain joins TRBV29-1 to TRBJ2-1; 9 bases map to TRBD2. The CDR3 runs to 12 residues. The ends lost 4 bases at V and 9 bases at J; junction bases unmatched: 4. In germline, CDR1 is SQVTM, CDR2 ANQGSEA. The chain's CDR3 is CSVGGGAGEQFF. CDR3 in DNA: TGCAGCGTTGGCGGGGGGGCAGGTGAGCAGTTCTTC.

This clonotype was picked up one time. The J gene is TRBJ1-4, the V gene TRBV29-1; a possible D gene is TRBD1 (5 bases). This CDR3 is built from 10 residues. Germline CDR1 and CDR2: SQVTM and ANQGSEA. V was pared by 5 bases and J by 11 bases, with 9 bases between. In nucleotides, the CDR3 is TGCAGCGTTCAGGAGGGGAAACTGTTTTTT. Encoded protein: CSVQEGKLFF.

This clonotype was found many times. The chain uses TRBV6-4 and TRBJ2-1; D is tentatively TRBD1 or TRBD2 (6 bases each). This CDR3 region has 15 residues. Trimming took off 8 bases at V and 9 bases at J, with 23 bases between the two ends. Germline V lookup: CDR1 MRHNA, CDR2 SNTAGT. The CDR3 is CASPLIRGVKGEQFF. DNA of the CDR3: TGTGCCAGCCCGCTTATAAGGGGGGTTAAAGGTGAGCAGTTCTTC.

This clonotype has just a few counts. The V and J genes are TRBV5-6 and TRBJ2-2, with no clear D. V gave up 3 bases and J gave up 7 bases, with 7 bases separating them. The CDR3 contains 12 residues. The germline gives CDR1 SGHDT, CDR2 YYEEEE. Here the CDR3 DNA reads TGTGCCAGCAGCTCAATTGGCGGGGAGCTGTTTTTT. It yields the protein CASSSIGGELFF.

This clonotype appeared a few times. This chain connects TRBV7-3 to TRBJ2-3; TRBD2 matches at 9 bases. The CDR3 is made up of 16 amino acids. The germline V gene has CDR1 SGHTA and CDR2 FQGTGA. Unmatched junction bases numbered 5, after V lost 4 bases and J lost 0 bases. The CDR3 region is CASSSVAGASTDTQYF. In DNA form, the CDR3 reads TGTGCCAGCAGCTCGGTAGCGGGGGCTAGCACAGATACGCAGTATTTT.

This clonotype was counted at least ten times. The rearrangement joins TRBV4-2 to TRBJ2-7; 12 bases match TRBD2. Germline loops: CDR1 LGHNA, CDR2 YNFKEQ. The CDR3 has 17 amino acids. The V and J ends lost 4 bases and 4 bases, in that order; junction bases with no gene match: 11. CDR3 DNA sequence: TGTGCCAGCAGCCGGGCTAGCGGGGGGGATAGCCAGTACGAGCAGTACTTC. Encoded protein: CASSRASGGDSQYEQYF.

About this clonotype itself: This may come from a read error, since a much larger clone is one base off. This chain joins TRBV12-3 or TRBV12-4 and TRBJ1-2, with D possibly TRBD1 on 5 matching bases. The V end was cut by 6 bases, the J end by 6 bases, with 11 bases between. This CDR3 is 12 amino acids long. CDR3 DNA sequence: TGTGCCAGCAGGTGGCAGGGACATGGCTACACCTTC. Protein: CASRWQGHGYTF.

This clonotype has a count of ten or more. The rearrangement uses TRBV5-4 and TRBJ1-6, with 7 bases that match TRBD1. The CDR3 runs 17 residues. The germline gives CDR1 SGHNT, CDR2 YYREEE (reference sequence). Trimming took 2 bases from V and 3 from J; bases not matched to a gene: 8. CDR3 DNA: TGTGCCAGCAGCTTATCCCCGGCAGGGGGCTATAATTCACCCCTCCACTTT. Amino acids: CASSLSPAGGYNSPLHF.

The gene calls are TRBV20-1 and TRBJ1-4; tentative D call: TRBD1 (5 bases). The ends were cut back, 0 bases at V and 8 bases at J, with 10 bases in the middle. This CDR3 comprises 13 residues. Germline V gene data show CDR1 as DFQATT and CDR2 as SNEGSKA (reference sequence). The CDR3 nucleotides read TGCAGTGCTAGAGAAGGGGTTGGGGAAAAACTGTTTTTT. It translates to CSAREGVGEKLFF.

Comments on this clonotype: A much larger clone lies a single base off, so this may be a read error. The chain uses TRBV7-2 and TRBJ2-1, with D possibly matching TRBD2 (5 bases). V was clipped by 9 bases and J by 7 bases, with 19 bases between them. Germline CDR1 reads SGHTA; CDR2 reads FQGNSA. There are 14 residues in the CDR3. In DNA form, the CDR3 reads TGTGCCAGTCGGAAGGGCCTAGCAGTAAATGAGCAGTTCTTC. Its protein is CASRKGLAVNEQFF.

This clonotype was observed many times. The genes are TRBV4-2 and TRBJ1-3; 8 nucleotides align to TRBD1. CDR3 size: 17 residues. Germline V CDR1 and CDR2: LGHNA, YNFKEQ. V was clipped by 0 bases and J by 5 bases; unmatched bases: 9. This CDR3 reads CASSQELGGQERNTIYF. The CDR3 nucleotides read TGTGCCAGCAGCCAAGAATTGGGGGGACAGGAGCGAAACACCATATATTTT.

This chain connects TRBV5-1 to TRBJ2-2; D is uncertain. Germline CDR1 is SGHRS and CDR2 is YFSETQ. The CDR3 length is 17 residues. Trimming stripped 1 base from V and 0 bases from J, with 13 bases between. CDR3 loop: CASSLSVSQPNTGELFF. CDR3 nucleotide sequence: TGCGCCAGCAGCTTGAGCGTAAGCCAACCGAACACCGGGGAGCTGTTTTTT.

Of note for this clonotype: This may be a read error: a much more frequent sequence differs by one nucleotide. J is TRBJ2-3 and V is TRBV7-9; D remains ambiguous. V was trimmed by 6 bases and J by 1 base, leaving 11 bases between them. From germline, CDR1 is SEHNR and CDR2 FQNEAQ (reference sequence). The CDR3 spans 14 residues. This chain's CDR3 is CASRGLFGTDTQYF. CDR3 nucleotide sequence: TGTGCCAGCAGGGGTCTTTTCGGCACAGATACGCAGTATTTT. The variable domain in full, with the rest retrieved from reference TRBV7-9 and TRBJ2-3, is DTGVSQNPRHKITKRGQNVTFRCDPISEHNRLYWYRQTLGQGPEFLTYFQNEAQLEKSRLLSDRFSAERPKGSFSTLEIQRTEQGDSAMYLCASRGLFGTDTQYFGPGTRLTVL.

Points on this clonotype: This may be a read error, as it is one base from a much larger clone. This chain uses TRBV28 with TRBJ2-4, with D perhaps given as TRBD1 or TRBD2 (5 bases each). In germline, CDR1 is MDHEN, CDR2 SYDVKM. The CDR3 extends over 14 amino acids. CDR3 sequence: CAGSLGRYWDIQYF. The DNA of the CDR3 is TGTGCCGGCAGTTTGGGACGATATTGGGACATTCAGTACTTC.

This chain uses TRBV7-9 with TRBJ1-4; D remains ambiguous. Trimming pared 5 bases from V and 7 bases from J, leaving 5 bases between. Germline V lookup: CDR1 SEHNR, CDR2 FQNEAQ (reference sequence). The CDR3 has 11 amino acids. DNA for the CDR3: TGTGCCAGCAGCCTTACTGAAAAACTGTTTTTT. Translation: CASSLTEKLFF.

This clonotype was recorded many times. The chain carries TRBV11-3 and TRBJ2-3, with TRBD1 matching over 7 bases. The ends lost 1 base at V and 6 bases at J; junction bases unmatched: 10. The CDR3 totals 16 residues. CDR1 and CDR2 (germline): SGHNT, YENEEA. The CDR3 region has the DNA TGTGCCAGCAGCTTAGGACAGGGCCCCTCGGGGGATACGCAGTATTTT. Protein sequence: CASSLGQGPSGDTQYF.

This clonotype occurred many times. This chain uses TRBV7-9 with TRBJ1-5; TRBD1 might be the D (5 bases). Trimming pared 5 bases from V and 0 bases from J, leaving 8 bases between. Germline V gives CDR1 SEHNR, CDR2 FQNEAQ (reference sequence). The CDR3 has 14 amino acids. CDR3 nucleotides: TGTGCCAGCAGCAGGGGAAATAGCAATCAGCCCCAGCATTTT. It yields the protein CASSRGNSNQPQHF.

This clonotype was observed many times. The V and J genes are TRBV5-1 and TRBJ2-5, with 8 bases matching TRBD2. The CDR3 runs to 16 residues. Germline lookup yields CDR1 SGHRS and CDR2 YFSETQ. Trimming at V came to 1 base and at J to 5 bases, leaving 10 bases not matched to a gene. The CDR3 DNA reads TGCGCCAGCAGCTTGTTGGCCAGCGGGGGCCGGGAGACCCAGTACTTC. This translates into CASSLLASGGRETQYF.

A word on this clonotype: Since a much larger clone is just one base distant, this may be a read error. V gene TRBV28 combines with J gene TRBJ1-1, with a weak D call TRBD1 (6 bases). In germline, CDR1 is MDHEN, CDR2 SYDVKM. The CDR3 has 14 residues. The V gene lost 6 bases and the J gene lost 0 bases, with 11 bases spanning the gap. The CDR3 protein is CASSLTGLNTEAFF. In nucleotides, the CDR3 is TGTGCCAGCAGCTTGACAGGTTTGAACACTGAAGCTTTCTTT.

This clonotype was seen only a few times. The chain combines TRBV11-2 with TRBJ2-2; D is unresolved. V was cut by 2 bases and J by 7 bases, with 5 bases left in between. There are 12 residues in the CDR3. Germline assignment: CDR1 SGHAT and CDR2 FQNNGV. CDR3 sequence (DNA): TGTGCCAGCAGCTTAAAAGGCGGGGAGCTGTTTTTT. It codes for CASSLKGGELFF.

The table lists this clonotype with many counts. The rearrangement joins TRBV5-6 to TRBJ2-1; D is perhaps TRBD2 (7 bases). The CDR3 length is 15 residues. CDR1 and CDR2 from the germline V gene are SGHDT and YYEEEE. V was cut by 3 bases and J by 3 bases, with 13 bases left in between. In DNA, the CDR3 is TGTGCCAGCAGCTCGCGGGGGCCCCTCTACAATGAGCAGTTCTTC. Its translation is CASSSRGPLYNEQFF.

This clonotype showed up many times. This rearrangement joins TRBV15 to TRBJ1-4; D unclear. The CDR3 runs 14 residues. Trimming cost V 5 bases and J 8 bases, with 15 bases left between them. From germline, CDR1 is LNHNV and CDR2 YYDKDF (reference sequence). In DNA form, the CDR3 reads TGTGCCACCAGCCCCTCGGCCTTCGGCGAAAAACTGTTTTTT. Protein product: CATSPSAFGEKLFF.

Only a few counts were recorded for this clonotype. The rearrangement joins TRBV15 to TRBJ1-4; D might be TRBD1 (5 bases). The CDR3 has 16 amino acids. Trimming stripped 1 base from V and 5 bases from J, with 14 bases between. Germline CDR1 reads LNHNV; CDR2 reads YYDKDF (reference sequence). CDR3 region: CATSRVVQGVNEKLFF. CDR3 bases: TGTGCCACCAGCAGAGTGGTGCAGGGTGTGAATGAAAAACTGTTTTTT.

This clonotype was detected many times. The chain employs TRBV12-3 or TRBV12-4 and TRBJ2-6, with D possibly matching TRBD1 (6 bases). This CDR3 region has 15 residues. With 6 bases removed from V and 3 bases from J, the gap between germline ends came to 12 bases. This CDR3 is CASSFQGFGANVLTF. The CDR3 coding sequence is TGTGCCAGCAGCTTCCAGGGGTTTGGGGCCAACGTCCTGACTTTC.